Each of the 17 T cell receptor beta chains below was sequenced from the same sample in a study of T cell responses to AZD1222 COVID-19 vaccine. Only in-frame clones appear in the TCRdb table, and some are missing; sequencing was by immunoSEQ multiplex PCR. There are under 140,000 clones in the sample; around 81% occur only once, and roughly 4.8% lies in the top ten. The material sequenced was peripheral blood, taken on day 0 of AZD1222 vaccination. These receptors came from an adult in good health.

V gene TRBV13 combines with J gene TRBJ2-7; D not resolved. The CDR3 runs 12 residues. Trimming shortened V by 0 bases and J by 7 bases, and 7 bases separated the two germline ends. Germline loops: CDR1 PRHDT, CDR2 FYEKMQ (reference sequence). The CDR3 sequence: CASSLGGLEQYF. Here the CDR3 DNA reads TGTGCCAGCAGCTTAGGCGGCTTGGAGCAGTACTTC.

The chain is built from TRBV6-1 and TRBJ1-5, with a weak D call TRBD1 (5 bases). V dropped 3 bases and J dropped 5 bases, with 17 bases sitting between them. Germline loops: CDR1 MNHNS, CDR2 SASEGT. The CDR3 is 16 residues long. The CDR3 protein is CASSEYGGRADQPQHF. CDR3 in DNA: TGTGCCAGCAGTGAGTATGGGGGAAGGGCGGATCAGCCCCAGCATTTT.

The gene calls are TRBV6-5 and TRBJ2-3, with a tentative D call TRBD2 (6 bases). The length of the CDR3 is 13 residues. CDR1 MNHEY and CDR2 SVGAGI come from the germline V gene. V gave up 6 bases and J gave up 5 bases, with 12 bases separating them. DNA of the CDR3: TGTGCCAGCAGACGACTAGGAGGAGATACGCAGTATTTT. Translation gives CASRRLGGDTQYF.

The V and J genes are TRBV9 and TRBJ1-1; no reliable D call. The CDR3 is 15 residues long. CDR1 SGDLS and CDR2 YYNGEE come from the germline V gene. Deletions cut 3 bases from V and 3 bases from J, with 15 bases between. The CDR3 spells CASSARGLGYTEAFF. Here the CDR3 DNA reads TGTGCCAGCAGCGCCCGCGGCTTGGGGTACACTGAAGCTTTCTTT.

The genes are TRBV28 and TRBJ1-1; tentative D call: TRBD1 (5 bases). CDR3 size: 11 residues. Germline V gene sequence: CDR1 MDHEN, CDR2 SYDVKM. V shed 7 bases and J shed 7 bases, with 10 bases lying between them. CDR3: CASKGAREAFF. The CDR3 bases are TGTGCCAGCAAAGGGGCCCGTGAAGCTTTCTTT.

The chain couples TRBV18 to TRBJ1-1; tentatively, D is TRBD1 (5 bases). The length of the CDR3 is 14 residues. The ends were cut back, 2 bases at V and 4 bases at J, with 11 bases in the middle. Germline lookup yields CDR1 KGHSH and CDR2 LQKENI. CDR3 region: CASSPNPGSTEAFF. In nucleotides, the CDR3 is TGTGCCAGCTCACCAAACCCAGGGAGCACTGAAGCTTTCTTT.

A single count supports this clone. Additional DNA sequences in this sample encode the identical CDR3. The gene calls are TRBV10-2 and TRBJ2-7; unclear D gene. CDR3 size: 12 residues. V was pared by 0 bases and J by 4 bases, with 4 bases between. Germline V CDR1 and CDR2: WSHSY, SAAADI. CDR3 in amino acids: CASSESTYEQYF. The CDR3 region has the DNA TGCGCCAGCAGTGAGTCGACTTACGAGCAGTACTTC.

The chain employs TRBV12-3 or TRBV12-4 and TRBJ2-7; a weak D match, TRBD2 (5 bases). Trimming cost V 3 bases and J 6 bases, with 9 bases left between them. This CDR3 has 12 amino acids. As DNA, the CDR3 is TGTGCCAGCAGTTTGGGAGCTTTCGAGCAGTACTTC. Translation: CASSLGAFEQYF.

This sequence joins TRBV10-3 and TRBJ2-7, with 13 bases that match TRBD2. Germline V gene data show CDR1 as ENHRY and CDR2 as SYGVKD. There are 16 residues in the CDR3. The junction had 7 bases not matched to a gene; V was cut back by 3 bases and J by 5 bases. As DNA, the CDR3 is TGTGCCATCAGTGATCCGGGACTAGCGGGAAGGAACGAGCAGTACTTC. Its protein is CAISDPGLAGRNEQYF.

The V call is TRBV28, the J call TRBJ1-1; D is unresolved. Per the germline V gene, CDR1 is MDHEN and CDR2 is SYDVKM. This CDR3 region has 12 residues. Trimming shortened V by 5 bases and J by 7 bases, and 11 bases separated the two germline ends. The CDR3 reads CASSEGSDEAFF. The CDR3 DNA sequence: TGTGCCAGCAGTGAGGGTTCCGATGAAGCTTTCTTT. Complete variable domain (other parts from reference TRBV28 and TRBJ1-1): DVKVTQSSRYLVKRTGEKVFLECVQDMDHENMFWYRQDPGLGLRLIYFSYDVKMKEKGDIPEGYSVSREKKERFSLILESASTNQTSMYLCASSEGSDEAFFGQGTRLTVV.

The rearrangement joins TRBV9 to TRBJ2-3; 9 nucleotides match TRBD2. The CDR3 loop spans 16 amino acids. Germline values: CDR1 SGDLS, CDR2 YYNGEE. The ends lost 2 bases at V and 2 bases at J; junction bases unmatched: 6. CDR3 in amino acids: CASSVGLAPYTDTQYF. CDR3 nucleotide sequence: TGTGCCAGCAGCGTCGGACTAGCGCCTTACACAGATACGCAGTATTTT.

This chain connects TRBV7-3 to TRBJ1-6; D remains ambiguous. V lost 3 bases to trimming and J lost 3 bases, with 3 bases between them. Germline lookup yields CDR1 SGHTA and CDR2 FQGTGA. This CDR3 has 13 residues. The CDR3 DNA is TGTGCCAGCAGCTTTAACTATAATTCACCCCTCCACTTT. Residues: CASSFNYNSPLHF.

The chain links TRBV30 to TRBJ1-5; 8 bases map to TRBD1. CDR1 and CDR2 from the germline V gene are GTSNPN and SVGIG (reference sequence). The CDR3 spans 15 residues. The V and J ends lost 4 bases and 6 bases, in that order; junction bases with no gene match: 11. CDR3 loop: CAWTARGRGTQPQHF. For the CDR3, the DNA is TGTGCCTGGACTGCCAGGGGGCGAGGTACTCAGCCCCAGCATTTT.

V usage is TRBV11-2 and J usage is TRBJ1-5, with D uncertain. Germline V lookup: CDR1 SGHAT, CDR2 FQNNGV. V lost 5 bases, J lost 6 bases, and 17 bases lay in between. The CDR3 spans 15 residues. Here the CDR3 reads CASSLRSGLSQPQHF. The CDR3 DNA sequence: TGTGCCAGCAGCCTCCGATCGGGATTAAGTCAGCCCCAGCATTTT.

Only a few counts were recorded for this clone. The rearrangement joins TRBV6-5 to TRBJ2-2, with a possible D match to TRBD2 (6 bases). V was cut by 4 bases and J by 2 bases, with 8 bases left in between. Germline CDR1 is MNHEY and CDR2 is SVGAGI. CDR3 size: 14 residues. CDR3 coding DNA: TGTGCCAGCAGTTGGGGACTTAACACCGGGGAGCTGTTTTTT. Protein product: CASSWGLNTGELFF.

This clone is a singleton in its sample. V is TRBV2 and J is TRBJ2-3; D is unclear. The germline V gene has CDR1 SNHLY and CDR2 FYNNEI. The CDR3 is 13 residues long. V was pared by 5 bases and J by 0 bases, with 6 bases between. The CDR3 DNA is TGTGCCAGCAGTTCTTATAGCACAGATACGCAGTATTTT. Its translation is CASSSYSTDTQYF. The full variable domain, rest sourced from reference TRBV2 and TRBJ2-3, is EPEVTQTPSHQVTQMGQEVILRCVPISNHLYFYWYRQILGQKVEFLVSFYNNEISEKSEIFDDQFSVERPDGSNFTLKIRSTKLEDSAMYFCASSSYSTDTQYFGPGTRLTVL.

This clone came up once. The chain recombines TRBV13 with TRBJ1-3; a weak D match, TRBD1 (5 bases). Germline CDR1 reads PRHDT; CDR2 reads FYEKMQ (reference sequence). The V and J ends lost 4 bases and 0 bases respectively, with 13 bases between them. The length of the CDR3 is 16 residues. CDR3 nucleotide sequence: TGTGCCAGCAGCTGCCGGGACTGCGGCTCTGGAAACACCATATATTTT. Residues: CASSCRDCGSGNTIYF.